These 20 T cell receptor beta chains were sequenced from one sample in a study of T cell repertoires in aging, cancer and after chemotherapy. Peripheral blood genomic DNA, not sorted cells or RNA, was the template. Multiplex touch-down PCR with TRB-A/B primers amplified rearranged V-D-J TRB sequences. A single record per CDR3 protein comes from TCRdb applying MiXCR to the multiplex PCR reads. The sample has about 5,600 distinct CDR3 sequences, under 40% seen once. The source material was blood. These receptors all come from a human donor with a blood cancer.

This clonotype has a handful of counts. V gene TRBV24-1 combines with J gene TRBJ2-3; D is uncertain. The V gene lost 7 bases and the J gene lost 5 bases, with 9 bases spanning the gap. The CDR3 loop spans 12 amino acids. Germline values: CDR1 KGHDR, CDR2 SFDVKD. The CDR3 bases are TGTGCCACCAGATCAACAGTAGATACGCAGTATTTT. Translating it yields CATRSTVDTQYF.

There are a few counts of this clonotype. V gene TRBV10-3 combines with J gene TRBJ1-2, with 10 bases matching TRBD1. The CDR3 is 15 residues long. In germline, CDR1 is ENHRY, CDR2 SYGVKD. V shed 6 bases, J shed 3 bases, and the junction held 7 bases outside the gene matches. The CDR3 DNA is TGTGCCATCAGCAAGGGACAGGGGATGGACTATGGCTACACCTTC. Translation: CAISKGQGMDYGYTF.

This clonotype was counted only a few times. CDR3 in amino acids: CSVEGSSGRGAYEQYF. The CDR3 nucleotides are TGCAGCGTTGAAGGTTCTAGCGGGAGAGGAGCCTACGAGCAGTACTTC. The chain couples TRBV29-1 to TRBJ2-7; TRBD2 matches 10 bases. The CDR3 runs to 16 residues. With V trimmed by 1 base and J by 2 bases, 8 bases remained unmatched. Germline V CDR1 and CDR2: SQVTM, ANQGSEA.

By share, this clonotype counts as medium-sized. This chain connects TRBV29-1 to TRBJ1-2; TRBD1 matches 8 bases. Germline CDR1 reads SQVTM; CDR2 reads ANQGSEA. The CDR3 runs 11 residues. Trimming cost V 7 bases and J 8 bases; bases outside gene matches: 6. CDR3 sequence (DNA): TGCAGCGCTGAGGGGACAGGAGGCTACACCTTC. Translation: CSAEGTGGYTF.

The V gene is TRBV11-2, the J gene TRBJ2-5; D call uncertain. CDR1 is SGHAT, CDR2 FQNNGV, per germline. This CDR3 has 15 amino acids. The germline V and J ends were trimmed by 5 bases and 4 bases, with 17 bases remaining between them. CDR3 sequence reads: CASSQEGRAAETQYF. Written as DNA, the CDR3 is TGTGCCAGCAGCCAAGAAGGAAGGGCGGCAGAGACCCAGTACTTC.

This clonotype is categorized as medium-sized. The chain has TRBV18 and TRBJ2-2, with D hard to call. V lost 5 bases and J lost 3, with 4 bases in between. This CDR3 contains 12 residues. The germline V gene has CDR1 KGHSH and CDR2 LQKENI. The CDR3 is CASSRDTGELFF. As DNA, the CDR3 is TGTGCCAGCTCAAGGGACACCGGGGAGCTGTTTTTT.

The J gene is TRBJ2-2, the V gene TRBV4-2, with D tentatively TRBD1 (5 bases). With 0 bases removed from V and 3 bases from J, the gap between germline ends came to 11 bases. The CDR3 runs 16 residues. From germline, CDR1 is LGHNA and CDR2 YNFKEQ. The CDR3 sequence is CASSQEWQGYTGELFF. The CDR3 region has the DNA TGTGCCAGCAGCCAAGAATGGCAGGGATACACCGGGGAGCTGTTTTTT.

This clonotype was observed a handful of times. V usage is TRBV18 and J usage is TRBJ2-5; 7 bases fit TRBD1. The ends lost 0 bases at V and 3 bases at J; junction bases unmatched: 1. CDR1 KGHSH and CDR2 LQKENI come from the germline V gene. This CDR3 is 14 amino acids long. DNA of the CDR3: TGTGCCAGCTCACCACCGGGACAGAAAGAGACCCAGTACTTC. It encodes CASSPPGQKETQYF.

By share, this clonotype ranks as medium-sized. This chain links TRBV6-5 with TRBJ2-2, with D perhaps TRBD2 (5 bases). Deletions cut 6 bases from V and 4 bases from J, with 18 bases between. Germline V CDR1 and CDR2: MNHEY, SVGAGI. The CDR3 runs 16 residues. The CDR3 loop reads CASRRAAGRGTGELFF. The CDR3, as DNA: TGTGCCAGCAGACGGGCCGCGGGCCGAGGCACCGGGGAGCTGTTTTTT.

There are a few counts of this clonotype. The chain joins TRBV5-5 to TRBJ2-5; the D is unclear. The germline CDR1 and CDR2 sequences are SGHKS and YYEKEE (reference sequence). The V gene lost 0 bases and the J gene lost 6 bases, with 12 bases spanning the gap. This CDR3 comprises 14 residues. The CDR3 coding sequence is TGTGCCAGCAGCTTGGGGGATCGCTTACAGACCCAGTACTTC. It is translated as CASSLGDRLQTQYF.

This clonotype occurred a few times. The chain joins TRBV19 to TRBJ2-7, with TRBD1 matching 7 bases. Germline V CDR1 and CDR2: LNHDA, SQIVND (reference sequence). This CDR3 is built from 14 residues. J gave up 1 base and V 10 bases, and 10 bases lay outside the gene matches. DNA of the CDR3: TGTGCCACCGGTCCACAGGGGTTGTCCTACGAGCAGTACTTC. Amino acid sequence: CATGPQGLSYEQYF.

This rearrangement joins TRBV27 to TRBJ1-2, with D hard to call. The V and J ends lost 4 bases and 3 bases respectively, with 12 bases between them. This CDR3 contains 14 residues. Germline V gene data show CDR1 as MNHEY and CDR2 as SMNVEV (reference sequence). The CDR3 nucleotides read TGTGCCAGCAGTTCGGGTCCTCGAGACTATGGCTACACCTTC. This sequence encodes CASSSGPRDYGYTF.

This clonotype was found a few times. The rearrangement uses TRBV6-4 and TRBJ2-3; 9 bases align to TRBD2. Unmatched junction bases numbered 8, after V lost 6 bases and J lost 4 bases. The germline V gene has CDR1 MRHNA and CDR2 SNTAGT. The CDR3 loop spans 15 amino acids. This chain's CDR3 is CASREVAGEPDTQYF. CDR3 DNA: TGTGCCAGCAGAGAGGTAGCGGGAGAGCCAGATACGCAGTATTTT.

The sample holds a few counts of this clonotype. This rearrangement joins TRBV13 to TRBJ2-1, with 14 nucleotides matching TRBD2. The length of the CDR3 is 16 residues. V gave up 3 bases and J gave up 9 bases; unmatched junction bases: 7. Germline lookup yields CDR1 PRHDT and CDR2 FYEKMQ (reference sequence). The DNA of the CDR3 is TGTGCCAGCAGCTTTGGGACTAGCGGGAGATCATTTGAGCAGTTCTTC. Its protein is CASSFGTSGRSFEQFF.

J is TRBJ1-4 and V is TRBV10-2; D unresolved. Germline V gene data show CDR1 as WSHSY and CDR2 as SAAADI. With 0 bases removed from V and 10 bases from J, the gap between germline ends came to 12 bases. CDR3 length: 14 residues. The CDR3 coding sequence is TGCGCCAGCAGTGAGTCGCGGCTTCTGGGAAAACTGTTTTTT. The encoded protein is CASSESRLLGKLFF.

Comments on this clonotype: One junction end disagrees with the germline gene, perhaps due to a read error. The chain links TRBV19 to TRBJ1-2, with TRBD1 matching over 8 bases. There are 11 residues in the CDR3. Germline CDR1 is LNHDA and CDR2 is SQIVND (reference sequence). This CDR3 reads CASSHWTGKAF. CDR3 sequence (DNA): TGTGCCAGTAGCCACTGGACAGGGAAGGCCTTC.

This clonotype was detected a few times. The gene calls are TRBV10-3 and TRBJ2-7, with 13 bases that match TRBD2. The V and J ends lost 3 bases and 5 bases, in that order; junction bases with no gene match: 1. The CDR3 consists of 14 residues. Germline CDR1 is ENHRY and CDR2 is SYGVKD. The CDR3 coding sequence is TGTGCCATCAGTGACGGGACTAGCGGGAACGAGCAGTACTTC. Residues: CAISDGTSGNEQYF.

The chain recombines TRBV27 with TRBJ2-5; 7 bases fit TRBD1. The CDR3 has 13 residues. The J segment lost 5 bases and the V segment lost 5 bases, leaving 5 bases of the junction unmatched. Per germline, CDR1 MNHEY and CDR2 SMNVEV (reference sequence). The chain's CDR3 is CASSPETGETQYF. In DNA, the CDR3 is TGTGCCAGCAGTCCCGAGACAGGGGAGACCCAGTACTTC.

This clonotype was counted only a few times. The chain links TRBV20-1 to TRBJ2-5; D ambiguous. Germline CDR1 reads DFQATT; CDR2 reads SNEGSKA (reference sequence). V dropped 6 bases and J dropped 0 bases, with 11 bases sitting between them. This CDR3 is 13 amino acids long. This CDR3 is CSAPDRYQETQYF. The CDR3, as DNA: TGCAGTGCCCCCGATCGGTACCAAGAGACCCAGTACTTC.

In this sample, this clonotype is medium-sized. This chain links TRBV12-3 or TRBV12-4 with TRBJ2-5; 9 nucleotides align to TRBD1. The CDR3 length is 15 residues. Trimming took 5 bases from V and 3 from J; bases not matched to a gene: 7. CDR3 sequence: CASSLRTGVKETQYF. The CDR3 nucleotides read TGTGCCAGCAGTCTTCGGACAGGGGTGAAAGAGACCCAGTACTTC.